This T cell receptor beta chain was profiled in a study of technical replicates of blood from several donors. Repertoires were generated with immunoSEQ multiplex PCR, while TCRdb's copy carries only in-frame clones and drops some. The table has approximately 81,000 clones, approximately 94% seen once. CDR3 length equals 16 residues. The V gene's germline CDR1 is SEHNR and CDR2 FQNEAQ (reference sequence). V was cut by 4 bases and J by 2 bases, with 15 bases left in between. V gene TRBV7-9 combines with J gene TRBJ2-1; the D is unclear. This receptor was identified in a human donor in good health. Sequencing was carried out using T cells isolated from PBMCs. The CDR3 DNA reads as TGTGCCAGCAGCTCTGACTCGGAGAACACCTACAATGAGCAGTTCTTC. Translation: CASSSDSENTYNEQFF.